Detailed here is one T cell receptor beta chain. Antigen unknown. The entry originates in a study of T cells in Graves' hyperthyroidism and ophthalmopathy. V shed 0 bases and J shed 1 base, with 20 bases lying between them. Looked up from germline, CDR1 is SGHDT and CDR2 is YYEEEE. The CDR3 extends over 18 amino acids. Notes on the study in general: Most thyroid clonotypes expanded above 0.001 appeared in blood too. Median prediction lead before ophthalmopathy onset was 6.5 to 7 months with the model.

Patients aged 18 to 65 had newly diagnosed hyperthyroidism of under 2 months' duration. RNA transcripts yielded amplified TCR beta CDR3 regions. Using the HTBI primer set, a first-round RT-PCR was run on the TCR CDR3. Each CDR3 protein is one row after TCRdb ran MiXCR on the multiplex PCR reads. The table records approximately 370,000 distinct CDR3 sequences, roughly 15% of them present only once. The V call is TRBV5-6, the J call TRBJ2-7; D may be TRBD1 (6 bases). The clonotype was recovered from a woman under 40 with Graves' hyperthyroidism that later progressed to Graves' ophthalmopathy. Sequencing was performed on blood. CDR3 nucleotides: TGTGCCAGCAGCTTGGCAGTTGGGCCTGCAGGGGATTCCTACGAGCAGTACTTC. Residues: CASSLAVGPAGDSYEQYF.